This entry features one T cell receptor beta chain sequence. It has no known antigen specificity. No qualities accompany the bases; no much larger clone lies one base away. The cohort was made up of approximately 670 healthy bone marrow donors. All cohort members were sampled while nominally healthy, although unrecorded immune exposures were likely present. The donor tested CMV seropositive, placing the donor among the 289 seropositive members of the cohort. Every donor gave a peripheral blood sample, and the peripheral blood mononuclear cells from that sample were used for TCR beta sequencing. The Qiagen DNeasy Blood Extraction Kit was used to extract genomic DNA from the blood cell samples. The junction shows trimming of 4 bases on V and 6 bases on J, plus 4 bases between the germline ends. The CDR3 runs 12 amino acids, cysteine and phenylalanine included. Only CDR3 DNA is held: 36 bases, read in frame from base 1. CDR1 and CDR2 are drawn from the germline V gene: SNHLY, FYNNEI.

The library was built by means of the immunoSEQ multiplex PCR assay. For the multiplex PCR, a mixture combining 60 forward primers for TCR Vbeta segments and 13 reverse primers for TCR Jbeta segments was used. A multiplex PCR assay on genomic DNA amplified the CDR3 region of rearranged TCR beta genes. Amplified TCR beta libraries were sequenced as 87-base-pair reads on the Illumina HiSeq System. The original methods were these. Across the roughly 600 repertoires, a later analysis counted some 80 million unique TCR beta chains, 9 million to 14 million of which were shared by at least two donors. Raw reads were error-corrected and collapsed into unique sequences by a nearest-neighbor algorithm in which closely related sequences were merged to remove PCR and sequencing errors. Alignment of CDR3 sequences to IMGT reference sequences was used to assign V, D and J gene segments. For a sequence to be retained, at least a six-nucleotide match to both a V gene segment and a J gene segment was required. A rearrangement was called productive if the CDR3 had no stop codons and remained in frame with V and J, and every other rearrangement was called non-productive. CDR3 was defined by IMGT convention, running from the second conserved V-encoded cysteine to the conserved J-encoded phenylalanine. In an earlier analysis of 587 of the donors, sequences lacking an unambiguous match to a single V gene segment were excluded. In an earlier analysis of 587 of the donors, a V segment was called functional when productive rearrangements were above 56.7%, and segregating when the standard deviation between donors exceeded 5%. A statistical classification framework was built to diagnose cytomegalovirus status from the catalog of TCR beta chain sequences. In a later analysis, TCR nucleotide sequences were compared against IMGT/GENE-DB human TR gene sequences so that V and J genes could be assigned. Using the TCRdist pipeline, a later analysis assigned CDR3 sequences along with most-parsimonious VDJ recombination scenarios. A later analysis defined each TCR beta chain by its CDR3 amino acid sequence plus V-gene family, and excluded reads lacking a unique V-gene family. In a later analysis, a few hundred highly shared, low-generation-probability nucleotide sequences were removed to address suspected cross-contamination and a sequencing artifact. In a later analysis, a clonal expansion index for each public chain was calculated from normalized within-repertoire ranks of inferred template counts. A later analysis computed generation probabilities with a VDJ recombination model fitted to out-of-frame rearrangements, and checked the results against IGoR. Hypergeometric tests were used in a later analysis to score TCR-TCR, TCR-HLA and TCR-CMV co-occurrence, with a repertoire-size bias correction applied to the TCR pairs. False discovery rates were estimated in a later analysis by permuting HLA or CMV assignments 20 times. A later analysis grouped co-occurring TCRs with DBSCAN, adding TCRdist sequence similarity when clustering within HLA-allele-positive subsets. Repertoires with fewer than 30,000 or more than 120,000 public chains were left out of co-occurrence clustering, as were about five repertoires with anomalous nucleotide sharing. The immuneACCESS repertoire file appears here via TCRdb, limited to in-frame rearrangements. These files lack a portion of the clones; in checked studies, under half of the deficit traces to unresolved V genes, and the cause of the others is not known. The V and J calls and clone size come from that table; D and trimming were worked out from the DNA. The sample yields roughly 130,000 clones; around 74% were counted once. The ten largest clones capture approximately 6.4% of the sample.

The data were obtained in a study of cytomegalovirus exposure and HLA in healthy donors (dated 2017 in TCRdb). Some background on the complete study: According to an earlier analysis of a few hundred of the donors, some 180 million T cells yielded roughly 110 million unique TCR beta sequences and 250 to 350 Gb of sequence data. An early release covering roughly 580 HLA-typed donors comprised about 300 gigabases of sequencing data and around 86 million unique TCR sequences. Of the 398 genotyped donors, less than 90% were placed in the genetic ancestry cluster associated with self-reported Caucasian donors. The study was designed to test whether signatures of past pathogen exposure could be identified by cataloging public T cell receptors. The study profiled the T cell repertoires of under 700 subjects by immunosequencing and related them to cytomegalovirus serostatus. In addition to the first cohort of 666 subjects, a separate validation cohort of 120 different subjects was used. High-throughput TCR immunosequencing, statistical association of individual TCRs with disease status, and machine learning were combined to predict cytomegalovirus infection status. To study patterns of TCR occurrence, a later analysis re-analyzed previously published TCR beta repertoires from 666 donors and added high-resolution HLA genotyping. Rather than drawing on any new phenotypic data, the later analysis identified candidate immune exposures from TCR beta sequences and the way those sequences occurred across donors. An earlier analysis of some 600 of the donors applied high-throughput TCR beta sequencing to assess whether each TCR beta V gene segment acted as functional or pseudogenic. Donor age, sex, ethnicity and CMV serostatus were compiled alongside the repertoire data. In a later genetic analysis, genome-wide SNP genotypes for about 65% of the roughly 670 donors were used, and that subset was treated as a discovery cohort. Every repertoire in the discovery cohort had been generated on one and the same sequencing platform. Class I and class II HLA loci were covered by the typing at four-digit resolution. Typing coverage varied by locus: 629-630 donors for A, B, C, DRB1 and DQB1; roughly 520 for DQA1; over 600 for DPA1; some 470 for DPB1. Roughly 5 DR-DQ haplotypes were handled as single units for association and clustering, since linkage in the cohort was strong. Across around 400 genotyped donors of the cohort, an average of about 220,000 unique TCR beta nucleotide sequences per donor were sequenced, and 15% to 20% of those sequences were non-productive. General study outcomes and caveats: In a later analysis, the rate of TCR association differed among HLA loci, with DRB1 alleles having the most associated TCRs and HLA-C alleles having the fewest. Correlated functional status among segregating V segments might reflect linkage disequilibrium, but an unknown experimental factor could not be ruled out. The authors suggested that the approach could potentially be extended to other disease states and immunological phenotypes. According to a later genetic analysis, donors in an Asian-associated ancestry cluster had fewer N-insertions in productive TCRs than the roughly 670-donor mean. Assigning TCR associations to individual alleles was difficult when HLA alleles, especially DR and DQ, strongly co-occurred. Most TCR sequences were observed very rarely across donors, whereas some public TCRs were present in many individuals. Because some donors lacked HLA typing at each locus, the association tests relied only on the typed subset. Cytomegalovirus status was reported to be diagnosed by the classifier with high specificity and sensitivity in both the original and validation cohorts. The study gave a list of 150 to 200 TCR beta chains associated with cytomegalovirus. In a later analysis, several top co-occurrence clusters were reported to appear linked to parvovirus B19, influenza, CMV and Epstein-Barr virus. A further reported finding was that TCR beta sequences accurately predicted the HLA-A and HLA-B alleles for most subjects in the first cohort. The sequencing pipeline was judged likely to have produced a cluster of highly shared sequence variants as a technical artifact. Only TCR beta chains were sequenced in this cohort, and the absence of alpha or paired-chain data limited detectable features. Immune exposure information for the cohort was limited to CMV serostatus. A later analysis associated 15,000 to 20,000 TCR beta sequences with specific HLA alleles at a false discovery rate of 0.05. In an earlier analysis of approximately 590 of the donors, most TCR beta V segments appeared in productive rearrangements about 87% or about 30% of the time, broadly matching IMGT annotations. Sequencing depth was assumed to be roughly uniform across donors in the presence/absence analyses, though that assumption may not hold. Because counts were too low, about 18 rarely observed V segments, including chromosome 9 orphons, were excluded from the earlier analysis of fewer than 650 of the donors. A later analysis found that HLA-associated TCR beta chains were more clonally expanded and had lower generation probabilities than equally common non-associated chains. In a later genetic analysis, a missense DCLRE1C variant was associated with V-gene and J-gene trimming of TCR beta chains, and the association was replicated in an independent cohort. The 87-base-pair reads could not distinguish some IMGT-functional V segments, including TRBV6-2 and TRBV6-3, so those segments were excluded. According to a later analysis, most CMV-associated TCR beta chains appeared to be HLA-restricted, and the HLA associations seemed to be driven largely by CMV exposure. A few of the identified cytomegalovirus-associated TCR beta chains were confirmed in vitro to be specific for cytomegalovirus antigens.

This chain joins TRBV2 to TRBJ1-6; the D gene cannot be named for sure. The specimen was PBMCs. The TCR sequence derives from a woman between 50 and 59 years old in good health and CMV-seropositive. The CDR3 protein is CASSVSNSPLHF. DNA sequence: TGTGCCAGCAGTGTCAGTAATTCACCCCTCCACTTT.